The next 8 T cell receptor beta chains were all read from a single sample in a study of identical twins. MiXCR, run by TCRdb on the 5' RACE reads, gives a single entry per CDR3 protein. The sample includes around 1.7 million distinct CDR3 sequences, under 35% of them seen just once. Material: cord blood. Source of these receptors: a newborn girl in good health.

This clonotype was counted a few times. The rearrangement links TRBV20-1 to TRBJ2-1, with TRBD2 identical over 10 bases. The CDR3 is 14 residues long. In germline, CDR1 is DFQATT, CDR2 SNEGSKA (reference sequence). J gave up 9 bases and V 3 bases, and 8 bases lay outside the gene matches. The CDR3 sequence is CSARSLAGVSEQFF. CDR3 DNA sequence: TGCAGTGCTAGGTCTCTAGCGGGAGTTTCTGAGCAGTTCTTC.

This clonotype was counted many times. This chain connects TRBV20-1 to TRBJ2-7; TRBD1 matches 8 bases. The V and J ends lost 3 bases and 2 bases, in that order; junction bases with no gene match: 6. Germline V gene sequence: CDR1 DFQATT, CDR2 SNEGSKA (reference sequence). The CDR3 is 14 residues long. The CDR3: CSASRGQGTYEQYF. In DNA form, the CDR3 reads TGCAGTGCTAGCAGGGGGCAAGGAACCTACGAGCAGTACTTC.

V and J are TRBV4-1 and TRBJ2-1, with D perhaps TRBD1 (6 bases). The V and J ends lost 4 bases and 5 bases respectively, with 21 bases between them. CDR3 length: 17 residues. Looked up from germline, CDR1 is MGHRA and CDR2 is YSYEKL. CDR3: CASSRLPGQVGNNEQFF. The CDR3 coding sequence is TGCGCCAGCAGCCGGTTACCGGGACAAGTCGGCAACAATGAGCAGTTCTTC.

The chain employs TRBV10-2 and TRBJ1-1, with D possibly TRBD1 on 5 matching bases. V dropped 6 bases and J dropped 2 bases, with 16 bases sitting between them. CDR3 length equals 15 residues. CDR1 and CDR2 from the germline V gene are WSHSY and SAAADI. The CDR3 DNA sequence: TGCGCCAGCAGAATCGTTCAGGGTAGCAACACTGAAGCTTTCTTT. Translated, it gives CASRIVQGSNTEAFF.

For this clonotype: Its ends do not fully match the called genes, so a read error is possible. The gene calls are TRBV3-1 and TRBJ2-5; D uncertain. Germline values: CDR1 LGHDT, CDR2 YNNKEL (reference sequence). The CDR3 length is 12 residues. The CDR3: CAGSQIQETQYF. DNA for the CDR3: TGTGCCGGCAGCCAAATTCAAGAGACCCAGTACTTC.

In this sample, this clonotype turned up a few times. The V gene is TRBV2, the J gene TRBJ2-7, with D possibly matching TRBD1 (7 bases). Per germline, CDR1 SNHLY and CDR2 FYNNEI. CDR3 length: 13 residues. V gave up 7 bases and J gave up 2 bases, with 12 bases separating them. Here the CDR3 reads CASKGGTAYEQYF. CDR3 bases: TGTGCCAGCAAAGGGGGGACAGCCTACGAGCAGTACTTC.

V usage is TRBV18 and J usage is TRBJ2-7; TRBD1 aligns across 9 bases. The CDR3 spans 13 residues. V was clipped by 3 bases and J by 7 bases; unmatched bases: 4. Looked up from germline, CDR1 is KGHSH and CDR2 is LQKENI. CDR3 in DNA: TGTGCCAGCTCACCTACGGACAGGGGTGAGCAGTACTTC. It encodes CASSPTDRGEQYF.

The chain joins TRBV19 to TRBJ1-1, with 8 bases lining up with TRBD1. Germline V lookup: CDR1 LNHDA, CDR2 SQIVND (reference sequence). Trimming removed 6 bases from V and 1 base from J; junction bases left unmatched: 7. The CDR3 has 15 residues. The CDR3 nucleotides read TGTGCCAGTAGGACAGGGGCTCTCCCGAACACTGAAGCTTTCTTT. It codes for CASRTGALPNTEAFF.